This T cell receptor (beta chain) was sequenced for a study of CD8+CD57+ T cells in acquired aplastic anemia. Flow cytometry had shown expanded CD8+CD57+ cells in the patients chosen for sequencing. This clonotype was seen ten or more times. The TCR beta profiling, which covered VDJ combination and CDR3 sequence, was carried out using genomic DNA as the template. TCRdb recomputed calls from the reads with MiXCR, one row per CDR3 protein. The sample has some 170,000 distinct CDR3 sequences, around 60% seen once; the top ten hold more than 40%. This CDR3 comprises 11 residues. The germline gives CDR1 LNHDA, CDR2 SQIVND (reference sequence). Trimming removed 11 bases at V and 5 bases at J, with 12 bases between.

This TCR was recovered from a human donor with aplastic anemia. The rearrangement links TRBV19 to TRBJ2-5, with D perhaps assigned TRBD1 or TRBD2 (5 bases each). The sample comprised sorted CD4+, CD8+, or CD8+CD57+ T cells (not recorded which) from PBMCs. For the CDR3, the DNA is TGTGCCGTCCGGGGCGGGGAGACCCAGTACTTC. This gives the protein CAVRGGETQYF.